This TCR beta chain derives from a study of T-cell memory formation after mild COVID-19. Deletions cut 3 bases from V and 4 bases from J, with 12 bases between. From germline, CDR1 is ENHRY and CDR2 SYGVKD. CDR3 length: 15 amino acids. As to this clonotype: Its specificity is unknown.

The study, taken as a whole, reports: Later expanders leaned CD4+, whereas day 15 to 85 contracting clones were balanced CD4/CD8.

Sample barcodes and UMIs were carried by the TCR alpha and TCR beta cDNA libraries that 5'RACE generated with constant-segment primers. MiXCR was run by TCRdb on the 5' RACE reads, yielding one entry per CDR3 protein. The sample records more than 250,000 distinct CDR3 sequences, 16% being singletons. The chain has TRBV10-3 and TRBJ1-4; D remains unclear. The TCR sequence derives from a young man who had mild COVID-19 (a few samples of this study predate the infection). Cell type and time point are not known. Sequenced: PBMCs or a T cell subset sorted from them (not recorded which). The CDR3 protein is CAISDAQNSNEKLFF. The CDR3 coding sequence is TGTGCCATCAGTGACGCCCAGAACAGTAATGAAAAACTGTTTTTT.